A single sample is the source of the 12 T cell receptor beta chains below, sequenced in a study of blood T cells in healthy people across ages. For the second PCR, which ran for about 6 to 11 cycles, a sample-barcoded 5' primer and a J-beta primer mix were used. Via MiXCR, TCRdb re-called the 5' RACE reads, giving one row per CDR3 protein. The sample lists roughly 1,800,000 distinct CDR3 sequences, roughly 50% occurring once. The material sequenced was blood. Receptor source: a woman in her thirties or forties in good health.

The chain links TRBV20-1 to TRBJ2-3, with a weak D call TRBD2 (6 bases). Germline values: CDR1 DFQATT, CDR2 SNEGSKA (reference sequence). Trimming stripped 6 bases from V and 0 bases from J, with 19 bases between. This CDR3 has 16 amino acids. CDR3 sequence: CSALGGQGPSTDTQYF. DNA for the CDR3: TGCAGTGCCTTGGGAGGTCAAGGGCCCAGCACAGATACGCAGTATTTT.

The rearrangement uses TRBV6-1 and TRBJ1-4; a possible D gene is TRBD1 (5 bases). Germline CDR1 MNHNS, CDR2 SASEGT. The CDR3 length is 16 residues. Trimming took 1 base from V and 5 from J, leaving 14 bases between them. CDR3 in amino acids: CASSEVIRGGNEKLFF. The CDR3 coding sequence is TGTGCCAGCAGTGAAGTGATCCGGGGGGGGAATGAAAAACTGTTTTTT.

This clonotype came up a few times. The chain recombines TRBV27 with TRBJ2-1; D is tentatively TRBD1 or TRBD2 (5 bases each). The CDR3 length is 13 residues. Germline-derived CDR1 and CDR2 are MNHEY and SMNVEV (reference sequence). The germline V and J ends were trimmed by 5 bases and 10 bases, with 15 bases remaining between them. The DNA of the CDR3 is TGTGCCAGCAGTGTATGGCGAGGGGAGGAGCAGTTCTTC. As protein: CASSVWRGEEQFF.

A few counts support this clonotype. The chain couples TRBV20-1 to TRBJ2-5, with D perhaps TRBD1 or TRBD2 (6 bases each). CDR3 length: 16 amino acids. The germline V gene encodes CDR1 DFQATT and CDR2 SNEGSKA (reference sequence). V dropped 7 bases and J dropped 4 bases, with 25 bases sitting between them. CDR3: CSDTPLGGQRLETQYF. The CDR3 bases are TGCAGTGATACCCCGTTGGGGGGCCAGCGGTTAGAGACCCAGTACTTC.

The chain recombines TRBV3-1 with TRBJ2-4, with D perhaps TRBD2 (6 bases). TRBJ2-7 matches the DNA end more closely, so the J call is doubtful. The germline V gene encodes CDR1 LGHDT and CDR2 YNNKEL (reference sequence). The CDR3 is 15 residues long. This chain's CDR3 is CASSQASLAHYEQYF. The CDR3 DNA sequence: TGTGCCAGCAGCCAAGCCTCACTAGCACACTACGAGCAGTACTTC.

This clonotype was detected only a few times. The V gene is TRBV25-1, the J gene TRBJ2-3; TRBD1 matches 8 bases. Losses at the gene ends were 4 bases for V and 0 bases for J; bases not matched to a gene: 6. The CDR3 contains 16 residues. CDR1 MGHDK and CDR2 SYGVNS come from the germline V gene. In DNA form, the CDR3 reads TGTGCCAGCAGTGGGAGGAGGACAGGGAGCACAGATACGCAGTATTTT. As protein: CASSGRRTGSTDTQYF. Together with reference TRBV25-1 and TRBJ2-3, the CDR3 gives the full variable domain: EADIYQTPRYLVIGTGKKITLECSQTMGHDKMYWYQQDPGMELHLIHYSYGVNSTEKGDLSSESTVSRIRTEHFPLTLESARPSHTSQYLCASSGRRTGSTDTQYFGPGTRLTVL.

The chain carries TRBV9 and TRBJ1-2, with D possibly TRBD1 on 5 matching bases. With 3 bases removed from V and 7 bases from J, the gap between germline ends came to 13 bases. The CDR3 runs 13 residues. Per germline, CDR1 SGDLS and CDR2 YYNGEE. This chain's CDR3 is CASSGAGESGYTF. CDR3 coding DNA: TGTGCCAGCAGCGGAGCGGGGGAGAGTGGCTACACCTTC.

The rearrangement joins TRBV20-1 to TRBJ1-2; a weak D match, TRBD1 (5 bases). The germline V gene encodes CDR1 DFQATT and CDR2 SNEGSKA (reference sequence). The CDR3 length is 13 residues. Trimming shortened V by 6 bases and J by 2 bases, and 13 bases separated the two germline ends. The chain's CDR3 is CSATGTLNYGYTF. The CDR3, as DNA: TGCAGTGCGACCGGGACGTTGAACTATGGCTACACCTTC.

The chain joins TRBV11-2 to TRBJ1-1; a possible D gene is TRBD1 (5 bases). V lost 1 base to trimming and J lost 4 bases, with 10 bases between them. CDR1 and CDR2 (germline): SGHAT, FQNNGV. The CDR3 runs to 14 residues. The CDR3 DNA reads as TGTGCCAGCAGCTTAGTTCGAGGGGCCACTGAAGCTTTCTTT. Translating it yields CASSLVRGATEAFF.

Concerning this clonotype itself: The junction differs from germline at one of its ends, possibly a read error. The gene calls are TRBV4-3 and TRBJ1-2; D gene ambiguous. CDR1 is LGHNA and CDR2 is YSLEER in the germline V gene. This CDR3 spans 13 amino acids. In DNA form, the CDR3 reads TGCGCCGGCAGCCAAGATGCTAACTATGGCTACACCTTC. This encodes CAGSQDANYGYTF.

This rearrangement joins TRBV20-1 to TRBJ2-1; D might be TRBD1 (6 bases). Germline CDR1 is DFQATT and CDR2 is SNEGSKA (reference sequence). V lost 2 bases and J 5 bases, leaving 13 bases between the germline ends. CDR3 length equals 14 residues. The CDR3 region has the DNA TGCAGTGCTAGACGGGGACACCCCGACAATGAGCAGTTCTTC. This translates into CSARRGHPDNEQFF.

This clonotype has more than one count but fewer than ten. The V and J genes are TRBV6-2 or TRBV6-3 and TRBJ1-2, with 10 positions matching TRBD1. The CDR3 totals 15 residues. The trim removed 2 bases at V and 2 bases at J, leaving 2 bases unmatched. Looked up from germline, CDR1 is MNHEY and CDR2 is SVGEGT. The CDR3 coding sequence is TGTGCCAGCAGTTACCCGGGACAGGGGAACTATGGCTACACCTTC. Translated: CASSYPGQGNYGYTF.